The 18 T cell receptor beta chains listed next were all sequenced from one sample in a study of tumor and adjacent non-tumor tissue in lung cancer. The library came from three nested PCR rounds adapted from ARM-PCR protocols. TCRdb re-called the multiplex PCR reads through MiXCR, storing one row per CDR3 protein. This table holds tens of thousands of distinct CDR3 sequences, about two thirds found once. The template was RNA from unsorted bulk tissue. The normal lung tissue was taken more than 3 cm from the tumor edge. Sequencing input: distant non-tumor lung tissue. The receptors shown here come from a woman between 65 and 79 years old with non-small cell lung cancer.

This clonotype was counted once. This CDR3 fails to terminate in the conserved phenylalanine or tryptophan, so it likely reflects a read error. The rearrangement joins TRBV4-1 to TRBJ1-2, with D perhaps matching TRBD1 (5 bases). The CDR3 is 15 amino acids. The germline V gene encodes CDR1 MGHRA and CDR2 YSYEKL. The chain's CDR3 is CVSSQITQGNYGYTL. In DNA form, the CDR3 reads TGCGTCAGCAGCCAAATAACCCAGGGAAACTATGGCTACACCTTA.

Only a few counts were recorded for this clonotype. This sequence may be a read error, since a much larger clone differs from it by one base. The V call is TRBV30, the J call TRBJ1-2; D gene unclear. V lost 8 bases and J lost 0, with 16 bases in between. Germline-derived CDR1 and CDR2 are GTSNPN and SVGIG (reference sequence). This CDR3 region has 14 residues. The CDR3 sequence: CAGSQRAANYGYTF. Here the CDR3 DNA reads TGTGCCGGCTCGCAGAGGGCGGCTAACTATGGCTACACCTTC. Supplemented by reference TRBV30 and TRBJ1-2, the full variable domain reads SQTIHQWPATLVQPVGSPLSLECTVEGTSNPNLYWYRQAAGRGLQLLFYSVGIGQISSEVPQNLSASRPQDRQFILSSKKLLLSDSGFYLCAGSQRAANYGYTFGSGTRLTVV.

As to this clonotype: A read error is likely, as this CDR3 ends without the conserved phenylalanine or tryptophan. The DNA is left out, because the CDR3 cannot be placed on it with certainty; the CDR3 is given as TCRdb lists it. This rearrangement joins TRBV6-5 to TRBJ2-1. Per the germline V gene, CDR1 is MNHEY and CDR2 is SVGAGI. A total of 13 residues make up the CDR3, ends included. The CDR3 loop reads CASGYSNTGGHFL.

Remarks on this clonotype: Mismatch with germline at one junction end may stem from a read error. This rearrangement joins TRBV5-1 to TRBJ2-3; either TRBD1 or TRBD2 may fit D (5 bases each). The germline V gene has CDR1 SGHRS and CDR2 YFSETQ. CDR3 length: 15 amino acids. As DNA, the CDR3 is TGCTCCAGCAGCTTCGGGGCCCCTTACACAGATACGCAGTATTTT. Translating gives CSSSFGAPYTDTQYF.

This clonotype showed up many times. V usage is TRBV12-3 or TRBV12-4 and J usage is TRBJ2-1; D is uncertain. The CDR3 is 15 residues long. V was clipped by 1 base and J by 3 bases, with 10 bases between them. In DNA, the CDR3 is TGTGCCAGCAGTTTAGAGGATGGCGGCTACAATGAGCAGTTCTTC. It codes for CASSLEDGGYNEQFF.

Worth noting for this clonotype: One junction end does not reproduce the germline sequence, and a read error may be involved. The rearrangement uses TRBV4-1 and TRBJ2-7, with D hard to call. Germline assignment: CDR1 MGHRA and CDR2 YSYEKL. This CDR3 is 15 amino acids long. The CDR3: CASNQEALQTYEQYF. Written as DNA, the CDR3 is TGCGCCAGCAACCAAGAGGCTCTACAAACCTACGAGCAGTACTTC.

To note about this clonotype: The junction departs from the called germline gene at one end, perhaps through a read error. The V and J genes are TRBV20-1 and TRBJ2-6, with a weak D call TRBD1 (5 bases). The CDR3 contains 13 residues. The germline V gene has CDR1 DFQATT and CDR2 SNEGSKA (reference sequence). This CDR3 is CSSQFSGADVLTF. DNA for the CDR3: TGCAGCTCACAATTCTCTGGGGCCGACGTCCTGACTTTC.

In the case of this clonotype: A read error is possible here, since a much larger clone lies one base away. This chain's CDR3 is CARILGQAPNQPQHF. The CDR3 nucleotides are TGTGCCCGCATCTTGGGCCAGGCTCCCAATCAGCCCCAGCATTTT. V usage is TRBV28 and J usage is TRBJ1-5; no clear D gene. Germline loops: CDR1 MDHEN, CDR2 SYDVKM. The V end was cut by 11 bases, the J end by 3 bases, with 20 bases between. There are 15 residues in the CDR3.

Concerning this clonotype: A much larger clone lies one base from this, so it may be a read error. The chain recombines TRBV11-2 with TRBJ2-1, with unresolved D. The germline gives CDR1 SGHAT, CDR2 FQNNGV. The CDR3 sequence is 13 residues long. Trimming took off 0 bases at V and 12 bases at J, with 12 bases between the two ends. The CDR3 coding sequence is TGTGCCAGCAGCTTAGACTCCCCCCATCCGCAGTTCTTC. This encodes CASSLDSPHPQFF.

In regard to this clonotype: A much larger clone differs from this one at a single base, so this may be a read error. This sequence joins TRBV28 and TRBJ2-7; D unclear. The germline V gene has CDR1 MDHEN and CDR2 SYDVKM. The CDR3 has 18 residues. Here the CDR3 reads CAGSFPNALTRRSYEQYF. Written as DNA, the CDR3 is TGTGCCGGCAGTTTCCCGAACGCCCTGACACGACGCTCCTACGAGCAGTACTTC.

Comments on this clonotype: The junction does not match germline at one end; this may be a read error. This chain uses TRBV7-3 with TRBJ2-2, with TRBD2 identical over 10 bases. The CDR3 covers 17 residues. The germline gives CDR1 SGHTA, CDR2 FQGTGA. The CDR3 loop is CAGSLTHSGRNTGELFF. The CDR3 DNA is TGTGCCGGCAGCTTAACCCATAGCGGGAGGAACACCGGGGAACTGTTTTTT.

This clonotype was detected a few times. Likely a read error: the CDR3 ends without its conserved phenylalanine or tryptophan. The V gene is TRBV11-3, the J gene TRBJ1-1, with a possible D match to TRBD1 (5 bases). This CDR3 spans 14 amino acids. Germline V gene data show CDR1 as SGHNT and CDR2 as YENEEA. The chain's CDR3 is CASSLEGGGSEAFY. Written as DNA, the CDR3 is TGTGCCAGTAGCTTAGAAGGTGGGGGGTCTGAAGCTTTCTAT.

There are many counts of this clonotype. The rearrangement uses TRBV6-1 and TRBJ2-7; 8 positions match TRBD2. V was clipped by 3 bases and J by 4 bases; unmatched bases: 8. Germline loops: CDR1 MNHNS, CDR2 SASEGT. CDR3 length equals 15 residues. The CDR3 reads CASSDVSAGGYEQYF. CDR3 DNA: TGTGCCAGCAGTGATGTATCGGCGGGGGGATACGAGCAGTACTTC.

This chain uses TRBV5-1 with TRBJ1-1; D is unresolved. V was trimmed by 4 bases and J by 0 bases, leaving 10 bases between them. The length of the CDR3 is 14 residues. Germline loops: CDR1 SGHRS, CDR2 YFSETQ. As DNA, the CDR3 is TGCGCCAGCAGCCCTGCCGGGCTGAACACTGAAGCTTTCTTT. Translated, it gives CASSPAGLNTEAFF. The variable domain in full, completed from reference TRBV5-1 and TRBJ1-1, reads KAGVTQTPRYLIKTRGQQVTLSCSPISGHRSVSWYQQTPGQGLQFLFEYFSETQRNKGNFPGRFSGRQFSNSRSEMNVSTLELGDSALYLCASSPAGLNTEAFFGQGTRLTVV.

V gene TRBV28 combines with J gene TRBJ2-5; 8 bases are a match to TRBD1. CDR3 length: 16 amino acids. Germline assignment: CDR1 MDHEN and CDR2 SYDVKM. V lost 6 bases, J lost 4 bases, and 13 bases stayed unmatched. The CDR3 is CASSPRQGMVSETQYF. The CDR3 bases are TGTGCCAGCAGCCCCCGACAGGGGATGGTTTCAGAGACCCAGTACTTC.

This rearrangement joins TRBV7-9 to TRBJ2-2; no clear D. The V gene's germline CDR1 is SEHNR and CDR2 FQNEAQ (reference sequence). The CDR3 covers 11 residues. Trimming stripped 7 bases from V and 4 bases from J, with 4 bases between. For the CDR3, the DNA is TGTGCCAGCAATATCACCGGGGAGCTGTTTTTT. Translation: CASNITGELFF. Using reference TRBV7-9 and TRBJ2-2 for the parts outside the CDR3, the full variable domain is DTGVSQNPRHKITKRGQNVTFRCDPISEHNRLYWYRQTLGQGPEFLTYFQNEAQLEKSRLLSDRFSAERPKGSFSTLEIQRTEQGDSAMYLCASNITGELFFGEGSRLTVL.

The chain has TRBV28 and TRBJ2-7; TRBD2 matches at 7 bases. The germline V gene has CDR1 MDHEN and CDR2 SYDVKM. V gave up 7 bases and J gave up 2 bases; unmatched junction bases: 8. The CDR3 extends over 14 amino acids. The CDR3 DNA follows: TGTGCCAGCAATCGAACTAGCGACACCTACGAGCAGTACTTC. Its protein is CASNRTSDTYEQYF.

To note about this clonotype: This could be a read error, since a much larger clone is one nucleotide away. This chain links TRBV12-3 or TRBV12-4 with TRBJ2-3; the match to TRBD2 covers 7 bases. The CDR3 extends over 14 amino acids. V was clipped by 3 bases and J by 15 bases; unmatched bases: 15. CDR3 in amino acids: CASSFQPPAGPGYF. For the CDR3, the DNA is TGTGCCAGCAGTTTTCAGCCCCCAGCGGGACCGGGATATTTT.